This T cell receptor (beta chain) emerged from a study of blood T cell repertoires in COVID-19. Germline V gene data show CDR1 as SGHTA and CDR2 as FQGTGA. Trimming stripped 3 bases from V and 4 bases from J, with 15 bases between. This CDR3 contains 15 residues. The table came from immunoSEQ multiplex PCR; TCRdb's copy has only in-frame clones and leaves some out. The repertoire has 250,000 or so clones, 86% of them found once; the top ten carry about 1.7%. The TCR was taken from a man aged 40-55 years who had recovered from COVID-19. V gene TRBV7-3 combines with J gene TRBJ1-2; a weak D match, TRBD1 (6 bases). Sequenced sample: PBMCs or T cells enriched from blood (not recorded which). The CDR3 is CASSLSAGEGYGYTF. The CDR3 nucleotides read TGTGCCAGCAGCTTGAGTGCAGGGGAAGGCTATGGCTACACCTTC.